Presented here are 21 T cell receptor beta chains from one specimen sequenced in a study of PD-1 blockade in classical Hodgkin lymphoma. TCRdb keeps only in-frame clones here, not all; method: immunoSEQ multiplex PCR. The table shows nearly 25,000 clones, with under 75% occurring only once. Time point reported: cycle 4 day 1 (C4D1), after less than 7 weeks of nivolumab. Every patient had relapsed following autologous stem cell transplantation, and cohorts differed in brentuximab vedotin exposure. The source material was peripheral blood mononuclear cells (PBMCs), sampled before the fourth cycle of nivolumab. These receptors originate from a human donor with classical Hodgkin lymphoma.

This chain connects TRBV6-1 to TRBJ1-1; D gene uncertain. The V end lost 9 bases, the J end lost 5 bases, and 16 bases lay between the germline ends. CDR1 and CDR2 (germline): MNHNS, SASEGT. The CDR3 loop spans 13 amino acids. In DNA, the CDR3 is TGTGCCAGTATTATTATCGCGGAGACTGAAGCTTTCTTT. As protein: CASIIIAETEAFF.

The CDR3 nucleotides are TGTGCCAGCAGCTTAGTGCGGGGGGGCACCCAAGAGACCCAGTACTTC. Its translation is CASSLVRGGTQETQYF. The chain carries TRBV7-2 and TRBJ2-5, with 9 bases matching TRBD2. Looked up from germline, CDR1 is SGHTA and CDR2 is FQGNSA. Trimming cost V 1 base and J 1 base; bases outside gene matches: 4. CDR3 size: 16 residues.

In DNA form, the CDR3 reads TGCGCCAGCAGCCCCGGGACCGCAGCTAACTATGGCTACACCTTC. Translated, it gives CASSPGTAANYGYTF. V gene TRBV5-1 combines with J gene TRBJ1-2, with D possibly being TRBD1 (5 bases). V dropped 4 bases and J dropped 0 bases, with 13 bases sitting between them. Germline values: CDR1 SGHRS, CDR2 YFSETQ. The CDR3 covers 15 residues.

The CDR3 spells CASISSGANVLTF. The DNA of the CDR3 is TGTGCCAGCATCAGCTCTGGGGCCAACGTCCTGACTTTC. V usage is TRBV7-9 and J usage is TRBJ2-6; no clear D gene. Germline V CDR1 and CDR2: SEHNR, FQNEAQ (reference sequence). Trimming removed 7 bases from V and 0 bases from J, with 4 bases in between. This CDR3 has 13 amino acids. Combining the CDR3 with reference TRBV7-9 and TRBJ2-6 gives the whole variable domain DTGVSQNPRHKITKRGQNVTFRCDPISEHNRLYWYRQTLGQGPEFLTYFQNEAQLEKSRLLSDRFSAERPKGSFSTLEIQRTEQGDSAMYLCASISSGANVLTFGAGSRLTVL.

The chain is built from TRBV5-4 and TRBJ1-2; 8 bases map to TRBD1. The CDR3 loop spans 14 amino acids. V trimming: 4 bases; J trimming: 6 bases; junction bases outside the gene matches: 8. Germline values: CDR1 SGHNT, CDR2 YYREEE (reference sequence). The CDR3 sequence is CASSPGQEGNGYTF. In nucleotides, the CDR3 is TGTGCCAGCAGCCCGGGACAGGAAGGGAATGGCTACACCTTC. The full variable domain, its missing parts supplied by reference TRBV5-4 and TRBJ1-2, is ETGVTQSPTHLIKTRGQQVTLRCSSQSGHNTVSWYQQALGQGPQFIFQYYREEENGRGNFPPRFSGLQFPNYSSELNVNALELDDSALYLCASSPGQEGNGYTFGSGTRLTVV.

This clone was detected a few times. Compared with germline, one end of the junction differs, possibly owing to a read error. The chain is built from TRBV5-1 and TRBJ1-1, with TRBD1 matching over 9 bases. Germline lookup yields CDR1 SGHRS and CDR2 YFSETQ. This CDR3 is 14 amino acids long. DNA for the CDR3: TGCGCCAGCTACTCCGGGACAGGGAACCCTGAAGCTTTCTTT. It translates to CASYSGTGNPEAFF.

A few counts support this clone. This chain links TRBV10-3 with TRBJ2-7; perhaps TRBD2 as D (5 bases). There are 13 residues in the CDR3. Germline CDR1 is ENHRY and CDR2 is SYGVKD. Here the CDR3 DNA reads TGTGCCAGCAGTTACGGGGAAAACTACGAGCAGTACGTC. This codes for CASSYGENYEQYV.

The sample holds a few counts of this clone. The chain uses TRBV7-2 and TRBJ1-2; D is ambiguous. The CDR3 is 14 residues long. The germline gives CDR1 SGHTA, CDR2 FQGNSA. V was clipped by 5 bases and J by 2 bases, with 12 bases between them. The CDR3 reads CASSPVSPNYGYTF. CDR3 sequence (DNA): TGTGCCAGCAGCCCCGTGAGTCCGAACTATGGCTACACCTTC.

This chain's CDR3 is CASSVGPQVSGNTIYF. Written as DNA, the CDR3 is TGTGCCAGCAGCGTAGGCCCACAGGTCTCTGGAAACACCATATATTTT. J is TRBJ1-3 and V is TRBV9; D may be TRBD1 (5 bases). The germline V gene has CDR1 SGDLS and CDR2 YYNGEE. The CDR3 sequence is 16 residues long. V was clipped by 0 bases and J by 0 bases, with 10 bases between them.

The chain links TRBV19 to TRBJ1-1; 7 bases agree with TRBD1. The CDR3 contains 15 residues. Trimming took 4 bases from V and 2 from J; bases not matched to a gene: 7. From germline, CDR1 is LNHDA and CDR2 SQIVND (reference sequence). CDR3 in amino acids: CASSKSGQPNTEAFF. The CDR3, as DNA: TGTGCCAGTAGTAAGTCGGGACAGCCAAACACTGAAGCTTTCTTT.

This clone was counted a few times. Here the CDR3 DNA reads TGTGCCAGCAGAGGGGACAGCAATCAGCCCCAGCATTTT. Translated, it gives CASRGDSNQPQHF. The chain has TRBV2 and TRBJ1-5; D may be TRBD1 (5 bases). The CDR3 runs to 13 residues. The germline CDR1 and CDR2 sequences are SNHLY and FYNNEI. Deletions cut 6 bases from V and 1 base from J, with 7 bases between.

This chain links TRBV7-2 with TRBJ2-2; D might be TRBD1 or TRBD2, each matching 7 bases. The germline V gene encodes CDR1 SGHTA and CDR2 FQGNSA. CDR3 length equals 17 residues. V lost 5 bases, J lost 0 bases, and 16 bases lay in between. In nucleotides, the CDR3 is TGTGCCAGCAGCCCATTAAGCGGGACAGCGAACACCGGGGAGCTGTTTTTT. It is translated as CASSPLSGTANTGELFF.

The chain employs TRBV7-8 and TRBJ2-7; D is undetermined. Germline V CDR1 and CDR2: SGHVS, FQNEAQ. This CDR3 contains 13 residues. Trimming removed 5 bases from V and 4 bases from J, with 12 bases in between. CDR3 bases: TGTGCCAGCAGCCCCCGTCGGTTGTACGAGCAGTACTTC. This gives the protein CASSPRRLYEQYF.

The chain links TRBV4-2 to TRBJ1-4, with D perhaps TRBD1 (5 bases). The CDR3 length is 16 residues. CDR1 and CDR2 from the germline V gene are LGHNA and YNFKEQ. V was shortened by 1 base and J by 10 bases, with 19 bases between the two germline ends. CDR3 sequence: CASSQGGGAKGLKLFF. CDR3 DNA sequence: TGTGCCAGCAGCCAAGGGGGAGGGGCCAAGGGGTTAAAACTGTTTTTT.

The chain employs TRBV9 and TRBJ2-7; 10 nucleotides line up with TRBD1. Losses at the gene ends were 4 bases for V and 6 bases for J; bases not matched to a gene: 4. Per the germline V gene, CDR1 is SGDLS and CDR2 is YYNGEE. The CDR3 totals 13 residues. CDR3: CASSPGQGFEQYF. CDR3 coding DNA: TGTGCCAGCAGCCCGGGACAGGGGTTCGAGCAGTACTTC.

V gene TRBV29-1 combines with J gene TRBJ2-5; perhaps D is TRBD1 or TRBD2 (5 bases each). Germline loops: CDR1 SQVTM, CDR2 ANQGSEA. This CDR3 is built from 13 residues. The V end lost 4 bases, the J end lost 2 bases, and 11 bases lay between the germline ends. The CDR3 DNA sequence: TGCAGCGTTGTTCGGGGCCCTCAAGAGACCCAGTACTTC. Protein sequence: CSVVRGPQETQYF.

The chain links TRBV6-5 to TRBJ1-2; the D gene is possibly TRBD1 (5 bases). Germline CDR1 and CDR2: MNHEY and SVGAGI. This CDR3 is built from 14 residues. Trimming removed 0 bases at V and 3 bases at J, with 8 bases between. This chain's CDR3 is CASSYSGGDYGYTF. CDR3 DNA: TGTGCCAGCAGTTACTCGGGAGGGGACTATGGCTACACCTTC.

The chain has TRBV7-2 and TRBJ2-2, with 9 bases aligning to TRBD2. Germline CDR1 is SGHTA and CDR2 is FQGNSA. V was clipped by 1 base and J by 6 bases; unmatched bases: 6. There are 16 residues in the CDR3. CDR3 DNA sequence: TGTGCCAGCAGCTTAGAGGGCGGGGGGGCCGCCGGGGAGCTGTTTTTT. This encodes CASSLEGGGAAGELFF.

The CDR3 protein is CASSRSLGYEQYV. The CDR3 DNA is TGTGCCAGTAGTCGATCCCTGGGATACGAGCAGTACGTC. This chain links TRBV19 with TRBJ2-7; D is unclear. Trimming stripped 5 bases from V and 4 bases from J, with 12 bases between. The CDR3 extends over 13 amino acids. Germline V gene lookup returns CDR1 LNHDA and CDR2 SQIVND (reference sequence).

This clone was detected a few times. The chain uses TRBV7-2 and TRBJ2-1; 13 bases fit TRBD2. Germline V lookup: CDR1 SGHTA, CDR2 FQGNSA. V lost 3 bases to trimming and J lost 10 bases; unmatched junction nucleotides: 6. This CDR3 spans 15 amino acids. CDR3 sequence (DNA): TGTGCCAGCAGCTTTTGGACTAGCGGGGGAGGAGAGCAGTTCTTC. The encoded protein is CASSFWTSGGGEQFF.

The gene calls are TRBV7-2 and TRBJ2-1, with 12 bases fitting TRBD2. The CDR3 has 15 residues. Germline V CDR1 and CDR2: SGHTA, FQGNSA. The V gene end was trimmed by 5 bases and the J gene end by 5 bases; junction bases not matched to a gene: 4. CDR3 DNA: TGTGCCAGCAGCCCCAGGACTAGCGGGGACAATGAGCAGTTCTTC. Its translation is CASSPRTSGDNEQFF.